A single T cell receptor (beta chain) is shown here with its context. The antigen remains undetermined. Germline assignment: CDR1 MGHRA and CDR2 YSYEKL. The V gene end was trimmed by 0 bases and the J gene end by 4 bases; junction bases not matched to a gene: 9. CDR3 length equals 17 residues. This specimen belongs to a study of identifying expanded T cells in peripheral blood. Points from the study as a whole: Clone count variance between approximately two-week samples rose with total template count. Over about two and four weeks, about 17 and 20 clones changed, versus 1.2 between replicates.

Some clones are missing from TCRdb's copy, which holds only in-frame ones; the method was immunoSEQ multiplex PCR. Altogether about 94,000 clones are present, 88% being singletons, with the ten largest covering under 6.5%. Material: blood. This clonotype was obtained from a person aged 18 to 75 in good health. The rearrangement uses TRBV4-1 and TRBJ2-5, with 9 bases matching TRBD2. DNA of the CDR3: TGCGCCAGCAGCCAAGAGCCTAGCGGGGTGCTCGGAGAGACCCAGTACTTC. It is translated as CASSQEPSGVLGETQYF.